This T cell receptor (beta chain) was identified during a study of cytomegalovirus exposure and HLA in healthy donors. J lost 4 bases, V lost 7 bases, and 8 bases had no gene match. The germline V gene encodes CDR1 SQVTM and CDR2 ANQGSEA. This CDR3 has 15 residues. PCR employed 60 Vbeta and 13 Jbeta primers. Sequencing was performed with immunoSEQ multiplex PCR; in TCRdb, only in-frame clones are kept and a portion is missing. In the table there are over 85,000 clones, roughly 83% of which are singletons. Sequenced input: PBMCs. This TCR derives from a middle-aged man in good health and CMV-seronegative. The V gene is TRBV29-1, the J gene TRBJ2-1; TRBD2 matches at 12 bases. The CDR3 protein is CSAYTGTSGYNEQFF. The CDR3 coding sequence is TGCAGCGCATATACCGGGACTAGCGGGTACAATGAGCAGTTCTTC.